A single sample is the source of the 27 T cell receptor beta chains below, sequenced in a study of CD8+ T cells in alopecia areata. Sample treatment: oral pan-JAK inhibitor, 5-10 mg twice daily. RNA, once extracted, was reverse transcribed into cDNA for use as the sequencing template. TCRdb keeps only in-frame clones here, not all; method: immunoSEQ multiplex PCR. The profile covers under 350,000 clones, with roughly 60% appearing a single time and more than 1.5% taken by the ten largest. The sequencing used CD4+ T cells sorted from blood, collected at week 24, from a patient treated with tofacitinib. The receptors derive from a human donor with alopecia areata.

The V and J genes are TRBV15 and TRBJ1-2; D gene uncertain. V was trimmed by 1 base and J by 7 bases, leaving 7 bases between them. This CDR3 is built from 12 residues. CDR1 and CDR2 from the germline V gene are LNHNV and YYDKDF (reference sequence). The CDR3 reads CATSRVGRGYTF. As DNA, the CDR3 is TGTGCCACCAGCAGAGTAGGGCGTGGCTACACCTTC.

This clone showed up just a few times. This sequence joins TRBV6-5 and TRBJ2-7; TRBD1 agrees at 7 bases. V trimming: 1 base; J trimming: 3 bases; junction bases outside the gene matches: 6. This CDR3 region has 15 residues. Germline CDR1 MNHEY, CDR2 SVGAGI. Here the CDR3 DNA reads TGTGCCAGCAGTTACTTGGACAGGATGGACTACGAGCAGTACTTC. Protein sequence: CASSYLDRMDYEQYF.

The table lists this clone with a few counts. The rearrangement links TRBV7-9 to TRBJ2-3, with a weak D call TRBD2 (5 bases). V dropped 5 bases and J dropped 8 bases, with 23 bases sitting between them. The CDR3 has 16 residues. The germline CDR1 and CDR2 sequences are SEHNR and FQNEAQ (reference sequence). Written as DNA, the CDR3 is TGTGCCAGCAGCCCCCCCATAAGCGGCGGGTTGCGTACGCAGTATTTT. Its translation: CASSPPISGGLRTQYF.

The V and J genes are TRBV30 and TRBJ2-5; no clear D. CDR1 and CDR2 (germline): GTSNPN, SVGIG (reference sequence). CDR3 length equals 14 residues. Trimming cost V 4 bases and J 3 bases, with 15 bases left between them. CDR3 amino acids: CAWTRWFSKETQYF. The CDR3 region has the DNA TGTGCCTGGACCCGGTGGTTCTCTAAAGAGACCCAGTACTTC.

This chain connects TRBV2 to TRBJ1-1, with TRBD1 as a possible D gene (5 bases). Germline V gives CDR1 SNHLY, CDR2 FYNNEI. The CDR3 contains 13 residues. V gave up 4 bases and J gave up 5 bases, with 11 bases separating them. The CDR3 DNA reads as TGTGCCAGCAGTGTGGAGGGGAGGACTGAAGCTTTCTTT. Its translation is CASSVEGRTEAFF.

This chain links TRBV29-1 with TRBJ2-2; a possible D gene is TRBD1 (5 bases). Trimming removed 6 bases from V and 7 bases from J, with 18 bases in between. The V gene's germline CDR1 is SQVTM and CDR2 ANQGSEA. The CDR3 spans 14 residues. The CDR3 protein is CSVQRGGSGGELFF. CDR3 DNA: TGCAGCGTCCAAAGGGGCGGATCGGGCGGGGAGCTGTTTTTT.

V gene TRBV4-2 combines with J gene TRBJ2-1; 7 bases map to TRBD1. Germline-derived CDR1 and CDR2 are LGHNA and YNFKEQ. The V segment lost 1 base and the J segment 4 bases; nucleotides outside the gene matches: 7. This CDR3 spans 16 amino acids. DNA for the CDR3: TGTGCCAGCAGCCAAGTTGGACAGGAGGCTTACAATGAGCAGTTCTTC. Its translation: CASSQVGQEAYNEQFF.

The chain uses TRBV7-2 and TRBJ1-2, with D perhaps matching TRBD1 (5 bases). The V end lost 5 bases, the J end lost 8 bases, and 15 bases lay between the germline ends. Germline V lookup: CDR1 SGHTA, CDR2 FQGNSA. The CDR3 spans 13 residues. The CDR3 coding sequence is TGTGCCAGCAGCCCCTCTTTGGGGACGGGCTACACCTTC. Amino acids: CASSPSLGTGYTF.

This clone has a handful of counts. CDR3 bases: TGTGCCTGGATGGGGAGCTCCTATAATTCACCCCTCCACTTT. Translated, it gives CAWMGSSYNSPLHF. The chain is built from TRBV30 and TRBJ1-6; D is ambiguous. The ends were cut back, 4 bases at V and 0 bases at J, with 7 bases in the middle. CDR1 is GTSNPN and CDR2 is SVGIG in the germline V gene (reference sequence). The CDR3 loop spans 14 amino acids.

In its sample, this clone was seen a few times. The chain combines TRBV29-1 with TRBJ2-3, with D unresolved. The V end was cut by 2 bases, the J end by 0 bases, with 18 bases between. Per the germline V gene, CDR1 is SQVTM and CDR2 is ANQGSEA. The CDR3 loop spans 17 amino acids. The chain's CDR3 is CSVELAVAEESTDTQYF. CDR3 sequence (DNA): TGCAGCGTTGAATTAGCAGTCGCAGAAGAGAGCACAGATACGCAGTATTTT.

The CDR3 coding sequence is TGCAGTGCTAGAACGCAGGGCATCTACACCTTC. The encoded protein is CSARTQGIYTF. The V and J genes are TRBV20-1 and TRBJ1-2, with D possibly being TRBD1 (5 bases). V lost 2 bases to trimming and J lost 10 bases, with 11 bases between them. This CDR3 region has 11 residues. From germline, CDR1 is DFQATT and CDR2 SNEGSKA (reference sequence).

This rearrangement joins TRBV5-1 to TRBJ2-3; D is uncertain. This CDR3 spans 13 amino acids. V gave up 5 bases and J gave up 2 bases, with 9 bases separating them. Germline V CDR1 and CDR2: SGHRS, YFSETQ. CDR3 sequence: CASRSTITDTQYF. As DNA, the CDR3 is TGCGCCAGCAGATCGACCATCACAGATACGCAGTATTTT. The variable domain in full, completed from reference TRBV5-1 and TRBJ2-3, reads KAGVTQTPRYLIKTRGQQVTLSCSPISGHRSVSWYQQTPGQGLQFLFEYFSETQRNKGNFPGRFSGRQFSNSRSEMNVSTLELGDSALYLCASRSTITDTQYFGPGTRLTVL.

In its sample, this clone was seen a few times. The sample carries other DNA sequences with the same CDR3. The chain links TRBV7-9 to TRBJ2-3; D unresolved. Germline CDR1 and CDR2: SEHNR and FQNEAQ (reference sequence). Trimming removed 2 bases at V and 5 bases at J, with 5 bases between. This CDR3 spans 12 amino acids. In nucleotides, the CDR3 is TGTGCCAGCAGCTTATTGGGAGATACGCAGTATTTT. Its translation is CASSLLGDTQYF.

The gene calls are TRBV6-5 and TRBJ1-6; 9 bases map to TRBD1. V dropped 6 bases and J dropped 10; count of bases not matched to a gene: 7. There are 14 residues in the CDR3. The germline V gene encodes CDR1 MNHEY and CDR2 SVGAGI. In nucleotides, the CDR3 is TGTGCCAGCAGCCGGACAGGGGCGGGATCACCCCTCCACTTT. It codes for CASSRTGAGSPLHF.

This clone came up a few times. Other DNA sequences in the same sample also yield this CDR3. The chain joins TRBV7-9 to TRBJ2-1; unclear D gene. CDR1 is SEHNR and CDR2 is FQNEAQ in the germline V gene (reference sequence). The germline V and J ends were trimmed by 4 bases and 4 bases, with 5 bases remaining between them. The CDR3 length is 12 residues. CDR3 region: CASSSTYNEQFF. As DNA, the CDR3 is TGTGCCAGCAGCTCGACTTACAATGAGCAGTTCTTC.

Only a few counts were recorded for this clone. The gene calls are TRBV28 and TRBJ1-2, with D perhaps TRBD1 (6 bases). The CDR3 is 13 residues long. V was trimmed by 2 bases and J by 3 bases, leaving 7 bases between them. Germline CDR1 and CDR2: MDHEN and SYDVKM. The CDR3 sequence: CASSLAGDYGYTF. The DNA of the CDR3 is TGTGCCAGCAGTTTAGCAGGGGACTATGGCTACACCTTC.

The chain has TRBV6-5 and TRBJ1-4; D remains unclear. This CDR3 region has 15 residues. The germline V gene has CDR1 MNHEY and CDR2 SVGAGI. Trimming cost V 2 bases and J 3 bases, with 10 bases left between them. The CDR3 sequence: CASSYDWGSNEKLFF. The DNA of the CDR3 is TGTGCCAGCAGTTACGATTGGGGATCTAATGAAAAACTGTTTTTT.

V is TRBV4-2 and J is TRBJ1-4, with TRBD1 as a possible D gene (5 bases). V was shortened by 4 bases and J by 3 bases, with 12 bases between the two germline ends. CDR3 length: 15 amino acids. The V gene's germline CDR1 is LGHNA and CDR2 YNFKEQ. This CDR3 is CASSPRAGSNEKLFF. The CDR3 coding sequence is TGTGCCAGCAGCCCTCGAGCAGGGTCTAATGAAAAACTGTTTTTT.

This clone has a handful of counts. This sequence joins TRBV19 and TRBJ2-1; TRBD1 might be the D (6 bases). The CDR3 has 14 residues. Trimming removed 5 bases at V and 4 bases at J, with 12 bases between. CDR1 is LNHDA, CDR2 SQIVND, per germline (reference sequence). This chain's CDR3 is CASSLGDKYNEQFF. CDR3 DNA: TGTGCCAGTAGTTTGGGGGACAAATACAATGAGCAGTTCTTC.

The V gene is TRBV7-9, the J gene TRBJ2-1; TRBD2 is a possible D gene (5 bases). The germline gives CDR1 SEHNR, CDR2 FQNEAQ (reference sequence). The germline V and J ends were trimmed by 5 bases and 4 bases, with 9 bases remaining between them. The CDR3 sequence is 13 residues long. This CDR3 is CASSPEVYNEQFF. CDR3 coding DNA: TGTGCCAGCAGCCCGGAGGTTTACAATGAGCAGTTCTTC.

CDR3 nucleotide sequence: TGTGCCAGCAGCTTAGTCGGAACAGGGGGCTTCTACGAGCAGTACTTC. Its protein product is CASSLVGTGGFYEQYF. The chain links TRBV7-2 to TRBJ2-7; 9 bases are shared with TRBD1. The CDR3 has 16 residues. Germline V CDR1 and CDR2: SGHTA, FQGNSA. After removal of 1 base from V and 3 bases from J, the junction contained 7 bases not matched to a gene. Filled out from reference TRBV7-2 and TRBJ2-7, the complete variable domain reads GAGVSQSPSNKVTEKGKDVELRCDPISGHTALYWYRQSLGQGLEFLIYFQGNSAPDKSGLPSDRFSAERTGGSVSTLTIQRTQQEDSAVYLCASSLVGTGGFYEQYFGPGTRLTVT.

This clone turned up a few times. The rearrangement links TRBV29-1 to TRBJ2-3; D gene uncertain. Germline-derived CDR1 and CDR2 are SQVTM and ANQGSEA. The CDR3 is 13 amino acids. Trimming cost V 7 bases and J 2 bases, with 13 bases left between them. The CDR3 is CSAARLFTDTQYF. Here the CDR3 DNA reads TGCAGCGCCGCGAGGCTGTTCACAGATACGCAGTATTTT.

This clone turned up a few times. The sample has other DNA sequences that encode this CDR3 too. The chain couples TRBV7-9 to TRBJ2-7; D is undetermined. The CDR3 totals 11 residues. Per the germline V gene, CDR1 is SEHNR and CDR2 is FQNEAQ (reference sequence). V lost 3 bases and J lost 0, with 0 bases in between. The CDR3 loop reads CASSFSYEQYF. The CDR3 nucleotides read TGTGCCAGCAGCTTCTCCTACGAGCAGTACTTC.

This chain joins TRBV7-6 and TRBJ1-1; 7 nucleotides line up with TRBD1. The V and J ends lost 6 bases and 3 bases, in that order; junction bases with no gene match: 16. Germline values: CDR1 SGHVS, CDR2 FNYEAQ. The CDR3 is made up of 17 amino acids. This CDR3 is CASRHRPGQPSDTEAFF. The CDR3 region has the DNA TGTGCCAGCAGGCACAGACCGGGACAGCCTTCGGACACTGAAGCTTTCTTT.

This chain uses TRBV14 with TRBJ1-1; the D gene is possibly TRBD1 (6 bases). This CDR3 is 13 amino acids long. The germline V gene encodes CDR1 SGHDN and CDR2 FVKESK. Trimming left V 4 bases short and J 6 bases short, with 12 bases between. In DNA, the CDR3 is TGTGCCAGCAGCCTTTTTGGGGGCGCTGAAGCTTTCTTT. Protein: CASSLFGGAEAFF.

The rearrangement joins TRBV11-2 to TRBJ1-6; the match to TRBD1 covers 10 bases. V lost 5 bases and J lost 7; bases outside the gene matches: 5. The CDR3 is 15 amino acids. Germline V gives CDR1 SGHAT, CDR2 FQNNGV. CDR3 in amino acids: CASSQRQGANSPLHF. DNA for the CDR3: TGTGCCAGCAGCCAAAGACAGGGGGCCAATTCACCCCTCCACTTT.

This clone occurred a few times. The genes are TRBV4-1 and TRBJ2-3; D ambiguous. The ends were cut back, 1 base at V and 3 bases at J, with 8 bases in the middle. The CDR3 extends over 14 amino acids. Germline V gene data show CDR1 as MGHRA and CDR2 as YSYEKL. The CDR3 DNA reads as TGCGCCAGCAGCCAAGTTGCGAGAACAGATACGCAGTATTTT. Translation: CASSQVARTDTQYF.